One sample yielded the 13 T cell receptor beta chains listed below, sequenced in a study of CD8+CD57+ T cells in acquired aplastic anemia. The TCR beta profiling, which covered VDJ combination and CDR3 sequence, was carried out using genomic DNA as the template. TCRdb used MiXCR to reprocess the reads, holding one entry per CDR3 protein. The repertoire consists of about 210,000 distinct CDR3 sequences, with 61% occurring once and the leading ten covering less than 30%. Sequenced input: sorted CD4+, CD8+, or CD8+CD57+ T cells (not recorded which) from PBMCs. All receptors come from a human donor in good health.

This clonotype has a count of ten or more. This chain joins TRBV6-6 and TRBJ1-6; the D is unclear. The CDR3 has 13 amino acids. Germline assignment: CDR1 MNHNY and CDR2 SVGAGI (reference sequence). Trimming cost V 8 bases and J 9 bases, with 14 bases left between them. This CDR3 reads CASLGTVGSPLHF. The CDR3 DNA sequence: TGTGCCAGCCTTGGAACGGTTGGTTCACCCCTCCACTTT.

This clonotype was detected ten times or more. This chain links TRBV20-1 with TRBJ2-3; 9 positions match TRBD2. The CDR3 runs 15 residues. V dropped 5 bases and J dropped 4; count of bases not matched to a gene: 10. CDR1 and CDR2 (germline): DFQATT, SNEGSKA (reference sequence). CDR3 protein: CSAPGVAGAADTQYF. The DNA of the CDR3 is TGCAGTGCTCCCGGGGTAGCGGGAGCCGCAGATACGCAGTATTTT.

CDR3 DNA: TGTGCCACCAATGAGGAGCGATACCCCTCCTACAATGAGCAGTTCTTC. Its translation: CATNEERYPSYNEQFF. The chain uses TRBV24-1 and TRBJ2-1, with unresolved D. There are 16 residues in the CDR3. In germline, CDR1 is KGHDR, CDR2 SFDVKD. Trimming took 8 bases from V and 0 from J, leaving 16 bases between them.

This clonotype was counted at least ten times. CDR3 protein: CASSVSRDRGWDTGELFF. In DNA, the CDR3 is TGTGCCAGCAGCGTAAGTCGGGACAGGGGTTGGGACACCGGGGAGCTGTTTTTT. This chain uses TRBV9 with TRBJ2-2; 10 bases align to TRBD1. The CDR3 has 18 residues. Unmatched junction bases numbered 9, after V lost 1 base and J lost 3 bases. Germline V gives CDR1 SGDLS, CDR2 YYNGEE.

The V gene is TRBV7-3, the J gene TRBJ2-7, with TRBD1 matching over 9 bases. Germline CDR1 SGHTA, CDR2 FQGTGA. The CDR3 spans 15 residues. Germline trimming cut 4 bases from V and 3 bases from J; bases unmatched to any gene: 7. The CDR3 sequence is CASSWGQGQGYEQYF. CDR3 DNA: TGTGCCAGCAGCTGGGGACAGGGACAGGGCTACGAGCAGTACTTC. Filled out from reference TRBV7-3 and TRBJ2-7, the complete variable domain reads GAGVSQTPSNKVTEKGKYVELRCDPISGHTALYWYRQSLGQGPEFLIYFQGTGAADDSGLPNDRFFAVRPEGSVSTLKIQRTERGDSAVYLCASSWGQGQGYEQYFGPGTRLTVT.

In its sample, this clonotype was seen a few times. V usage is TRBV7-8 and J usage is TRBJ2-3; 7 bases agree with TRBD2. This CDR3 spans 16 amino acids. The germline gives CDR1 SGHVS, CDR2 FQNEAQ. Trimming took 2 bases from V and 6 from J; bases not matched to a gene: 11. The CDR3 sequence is CASSLRPGLGGDTQYF. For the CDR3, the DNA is TGTGCCAGCAGCTTAAGACCAGGACTAGGAGGCGATACGCAGTATTTT.

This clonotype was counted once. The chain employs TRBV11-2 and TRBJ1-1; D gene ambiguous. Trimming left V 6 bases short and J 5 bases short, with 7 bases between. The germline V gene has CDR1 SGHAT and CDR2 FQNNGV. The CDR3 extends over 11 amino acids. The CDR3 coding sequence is TGTGCCAGCAGTTTAAAGACTGAAGCTTTCTTT. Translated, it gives CASSLKTEAFF.

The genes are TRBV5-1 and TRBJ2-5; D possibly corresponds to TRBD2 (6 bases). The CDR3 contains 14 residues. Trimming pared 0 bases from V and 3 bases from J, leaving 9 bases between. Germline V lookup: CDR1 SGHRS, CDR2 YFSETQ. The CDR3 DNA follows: TGCGCCAGCAGCTTGGAATGGGGGGAAGAGACCCAGTACTTC. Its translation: CASSLEWGEETQYF.

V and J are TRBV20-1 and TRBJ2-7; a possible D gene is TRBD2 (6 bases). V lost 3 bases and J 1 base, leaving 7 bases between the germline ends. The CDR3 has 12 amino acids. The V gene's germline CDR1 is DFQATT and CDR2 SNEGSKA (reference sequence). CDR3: CSASGGSYEQYF. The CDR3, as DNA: TGCAGTGCTAGCGGGGGTTCCTACGAGCAGTACTTC.

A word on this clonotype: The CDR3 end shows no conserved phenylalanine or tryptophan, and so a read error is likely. Here the CDR3 reads CASRLGQTQNTGGLFS. CDR3 bases: TGCGCCAGCCGACTAGGCCAAACCCAAAACACCGGGGGGCTGTTTTCT. This chain links TRBV10-2 with TRBJ2-2; a possible D gene is TRBD2 (6 bases). CDR1 is WSHSY, CDR2 SAAADI, per germline. This CDR3 is 16 amino acids long.

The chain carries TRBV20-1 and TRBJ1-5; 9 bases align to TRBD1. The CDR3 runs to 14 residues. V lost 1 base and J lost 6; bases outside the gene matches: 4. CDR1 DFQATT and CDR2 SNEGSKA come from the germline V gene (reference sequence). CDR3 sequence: CSARGDREGQPQHF. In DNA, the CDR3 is TGCAGTGCTAGAGGGGACAGGGAGGGTCAGCCCCAGCATTTT.

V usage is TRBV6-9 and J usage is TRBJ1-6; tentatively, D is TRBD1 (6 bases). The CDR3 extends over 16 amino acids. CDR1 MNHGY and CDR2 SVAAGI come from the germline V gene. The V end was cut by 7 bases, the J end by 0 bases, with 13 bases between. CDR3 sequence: CASTGDTSSYNSPLHF. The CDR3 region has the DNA TGTGCCAGCACCGGGGACACGAGCTCCTATAATTCACCCCTCCACTTT.

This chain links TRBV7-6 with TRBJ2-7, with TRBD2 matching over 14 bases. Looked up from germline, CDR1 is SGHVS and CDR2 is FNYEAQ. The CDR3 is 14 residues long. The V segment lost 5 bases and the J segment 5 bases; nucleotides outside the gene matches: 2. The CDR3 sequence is CASSRLAGGNEQYF. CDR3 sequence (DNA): TGTGCCAGCAGCCGACTAGCGGGGGGGAACGAGCAGTACTTC.